The 23 T cell receptor beta chains below all came from one sample that was sequenced in a study of low-dose radiotherapy and immunotherapy resistance in tumors. Both TCRalpha and TCRbeta chains were reverse transcribed with V-gene-specific primers. The TCRs were subjected to amplification over 20 PCR cycles employing a constant-region primer in conjunction with a V-primer adapter. MiXCR, applied by TCRdb to the reads, yields one record per CDR3 protein. The sample contains some 85,000 distinct CDR3 sequences, approximately 17% of which appear only once. Regarding time point: before trial treatment. The specimen comprised PBMCs, sampled before treatment. The receptors originated from a male donor with prostate cancer.

This clonotype was found a few times. V is TRBV6-5 and J is TRBJ2-5; D is unresolved. Germline assignment: CDR1 MNHEY and CDR2 SVGAGI. This CDR3 region has 15 residues. Trimming stripped 2 bases from V and 3 bases from J, with 13 bases between. The CDR3 nucleotides read TGTGCCAGCAGTTACACAAATCGCGGTAAAGAGACCCAGTACTTC. Protein sequence: CASSYTNRGKETQYF.

This clonotype was found a few times. This chain links TRBV30 with TRBJ2-7; TRBD2 agrees at 12 bases. This CDR3 has 18 residues. Germline V CDR1 and CDR2: GTSNPN, SVGIG (reference sequence). V shed 3 bases, J shed 0 bases, and the junction held 12 bases outside the gene matches. CDR3 protein: CAWRGTKLAGGPSYEQYF. CDR3 nucleotides: TGTGCCTGGAGGGGAACTAAACTAGCGGGAGGACCCTCCTACGAGCAGTACTTC. Full variable domain (rest looked up from reference TRBV30 and TRBJ2-7): SQTIHQWPATLVQPVGSPLSLECTVEGTSNPNLYWYRQAAGRGLQLLFYSVGIGQISSEVPQNLSASRPQDRQFILSSKKLLLSDSGFYLCAWRGTKLAGGPSYEQYFGPGTRLTVT.

This clonotype was picked up many times. The CDR3 nucleotides are TGTGCCAGCAGCAAATCTCTTGGCTACACCTTC. Residues: CASSKSLGYTF. The chain couples TRBV21-1 to TRBJ1-2. TRBV21-1 is given as a pseudogene. The CDR3 has 11 amino acids.

This clonotype has at least ten counts. The chain links TRBV4-1 to TRBJ2-6; D gene ambiguous. Germline loops: CDR1 MGHRA, CDR2 YSYEKL. Trimming cost V 0 bases and J 0 bases, with 6 bases left between them. This CDR3 spans 16 amino acids. CDR3 coding DNA: TGCGCCAGCAGCCAAGAACCGGTCTCTGGGGCCAACGTCCTGACTTTC. As protein: CASSQEPVSGANVLTF.

This clonotype was recorded once. The chain has TRBV7-8 and TRBJ2-3, with 13 bases that match TRBD2. The length of the CDR3 is 16 residues. Germline CDR1 is SGHVS and CDR2 is FQNEAQ. Trimming removed 5 bases from V and 5 bases from J; junction bases left unmatched: 7. CDR3 region: CASSLRTSGSKDTQYF. The DNA of the CDR3 is TGTGCCAGCAGCCTGCGGACTAGCGGGAGTAAAGATACGCAGTATTTT.

This clonotype has a count of ten or more. This chain connects TRBV5-1 to TRBJ2-7; 10 nucleotides agree with TRBD1. This CDR3 region has 17 residues. With V trimmed by 0 bases and J by 3 bases, 9 bases remained unmatched. The germline V gene encodes CDR1 SGHRS and CDR2 YFSETQ. CDR3 DNA: TGCGCCAGCAGCTTGGGACAGGGGGCTAGCGGGCACTACGAGCAGTACTTC. Translating it yields CASSLGQGASGHYEQYF.

There are many counts of this clonotype. The chain links TRBV29-1 to TRBJ2-3; D not certain. The CDR3 has 11 amino acids. Per germline, CDR1 SQVTM and CDR2 ANQGSEA. Deletions cut 3 bases from V and 5 bases from J, with 6 bases between. Here the CDR3 DNA reads TGCAGCGTTGATCTTGTAGATACGCAGTATTTT. Its translation: CSVDLVDTQYF.

This clonotype has just a few counts. This sequence is one base from a far larger clone and is likely a read error. This chain uses TRBV6-5 with TRBJ2-7; D gene unclear. Germline loops: CDR1 MNHEY, CDR2 SVGAGI. Deletions cut 6 bases from V and 7 bases from J, with 19 bases between. The CDR3 loop spans 14 amino acids. CDR3 protein: CASRETRLANEQYF. CDR3 sequence (DNA): TGTGCCAGCAGGGAGACACGGTTGGCCAATGAGCAGTACTTC.

This clonotype was detected ten times or more. This chain links TRBV11-1 with TRBJ2-5; weak D call: TRBD2 (6 bases). CDR3 length: 13 amino acids. Germline CDR1 is SGHAT and CDR2 is FQDESV (reference sequence). V dropped 4 bases and J dropped 2 bases, with 8 bases sitting between them. The CDR3 coding sequence is TGTGCCAGCAGCTCTGCGGGACAAGAGACCCAGTACTTC. Protein sequence: CASSSAGQETQYF.

This clonotype was detected ten times or more. The chain couples TRBV19 to TRBJ1-1; possibly TRBD1 for D (6 bases). Per germline, CDR1 LNHDA and CDR2 SQIVND (reference sequence). V was cut by 4 bases and J by 1 base, with 13 bases left in between. The CDR3 loop spans 15 amino acids. The CDR3 sequence is CASSTDGTTNTEAFF. CDR3 nucleotides: TGTGCCAGTAGTACCGACGGGACAACGAACACTGAAGCTTTCTTT.

This clonotype was observed at least ten times. The chain recombines TRBV7-8 with TRBJ1-1; a weak D match, TRBD1 (6 bases). Germline lookup yields CDR1 SGHVS and CDR2 FQNEAQ. Trimming took 5 bases from V and 1 from J, leaving 14 bases between them. CDR3 size: 15 residues. CDR3 sequence: CASSTARTANTEAFF. In DNA form, the CDR3 reads TGTGCCAGCAGCACAGCTAGGACAGCGAACACTGAAGCTTTCTTT. The whole variable domain, filled in from reference TRBV7-8 and TRBJ1-1, reads GAGVSQSPRYKVAKRGQDVALRCDPISGHVSLFWYQQALGQGPEFLTYFQNEAQLDKSGLPSDRFFAERPEGSVSTLKIQRTQQEDSAVYLCASSTARTANTEAFFGQGTRLTVV.

Many counts were recorded for this clonotype. The rearrangement joins TRBV6-4 to TRBJ2-7; maybe TRBD2 (7 bases). The V end was cut by 7 bases, the J end by 2 bases, with 18 bases between. CDR1 is MRHNA and CDR2 is SNTAGT in the germline V gene. The CDR3 runs 15 residues. The CDR3 reads CASIKTGRGAYEQYF. CDR3 nucleotide sequence: TGTGCCAGCATTAAAACAGGGAGGGGTGCCTACGAGCAGTACTTC.

The rearrangement uses TRBV5-1 and TRBJ2-1; a weak D match, TRBD2 (6 bases). V was shortened by 0 bases and J by 9 bases, with 13 bases between the two germline ends. Germline CDR1 and CDR2: SGHRS and YFSETQ. The CDR3 is 14 amino acids. The CDR3 coding sequence is TGCGCCAGCAGCTTGGCGACCGGGGGAGTTGAGCAGTTCTTC. Protein: CASSLATGGVEQFF.

This clonotype was found many times. The gene calls are TRBV7-9 and TRBJ2-5, with D tentatively TRBD1 (6 bases). CDR1 and CDR2 (germline): SEHNR, FQNEAQ (reference sequence). The germline V and J ends were trimmed by 3 bases and 1 base, with 9 bases remaining between them. The CDR3 consists of 14 residues. The DNA for the CDR3 is TGTGCCAGCAGCTTCCGGGACATCCAAGAGACCCAGTACTTC. It codes for CASSFRDIQETQYF.

This clonotype has a count of ten or more. The rearrangement uses TRBV7-9 and TRBJ2-2; no clear D. This CDR3 contains 13 residues. In germline, CDR1 is SEHNR, CDR2 FQNEAQ (reference sequence). Trimming took off 5 bases at V and 8 bases at J, with 12 bases between the two ends. The CDR3 sequence: CASSKTLRGELFF. CDR3 sequence (DNA): TGTGCCAGCAGCAAGACCCTGAGAGGGGAGCTGTTTTTT.

In its sample, this clonotype is medium-sized. V is TRBV28 and J is TRBJ2-7; maybe TRBD1 (5 bases). Germline values: CDR1 MDHEN, CDR2 SYDVKM. V was trimmed by 3 bases and J by 2 bases, leaving 11 bases between them. There are 14 residues in the CDR3. CDR3 in amino acids: CASSFTQATYEQYF. For the CDR3, the DNA is TGTGCCAGCAGTTTTACACAGGCGACCTACGAGCAGTACTTC. The full variable domain, with the rest looked up from reference TRBV28 and TRBJ2-7, is DVKVTQSSRYLVKRTGEKVFLECVQDMDHENMFWYRQDPGLGLRLIYFSYDVKMKEKGDIPEGYSVSREKKERFSLILESASTNQTSMYLCASSFTQATYEQYFGPGTRLTVT.

This sequence joins TRBV7-8 and TRBJ1-1; tentative D call: TRBD1 (6 bases). The germline V gene encodes CDR1 SGHVS and CDR2 FQNEAQ. CDR3 size: 17 residues. V was cut by 0 bases and J by 6 bases, with 20 bases left in between. The CDR3 nucleotides read TGTGCCAGCAGCTTAGCGTCGATCGCTATGGGGGGCCCTGAAGCTTTCTTT. Amino acid sequence: CASSLASIAMGGPEAFF.

There are a few counts of this clonotype. The V call is TRBV5-1, the J call TRBJ2-5, with 7 bases fitting TRBD1. The length of the CDR3 is 14 residues. The germline V gene has CDR1 SGHRS and CDR2 YFSETQ. The V gene end was trimmed by 2 bases and the J gene end by 1 base; junction bases not matched to a gene: 2. The CDR3, as DNA: TGCGCCAGCAGCTTCGGACAGGCCCAAGAGACCCAGTACTTC. It codes for CASSFGQAQETQYF.

This clonotype occurred many times. V and J are TRBV4-3 and TRBJ2-7; D not resolved. The CDR3 spans 14 residues. V lost 2 bases and J lost 3, with 11 bases in between. The V gene's germline CDR1 is LGHNA and CDR2 YSLEER. As DNA, the CDR3 is TGCGCCAGCAGCCAACAACAGATGGGCTACGAGCAGTACTTC. Translation: CASSQQQMGYEQYF.

The chain carries TRBV27 and TRBJ1-2; TRBD1 is a possible D gene (5 bases). Deletions cut 2 bases from V and 3 bases from J, with 13 bases between. CDR3 length equals 15 residues. CDR1 and CDR2 from the germline V gene are MNHEY and SMNVEV (reference sequence). The CDR3: CASSLTPTEHYGYTF. In nucleotides, the CDR3 is TGTGCCAGCAGTTTAACCCCGACAGAGCACTATGGCTACACCTTC.

This clonotype has ten or more counts. The chain combines TRBV27 with TRBJ1-6, with 10 bases aligning to TRBD1. The V and J ends lost 5 bases and 9 bases, in that order; junction bases with no gene match: 4. Per the germline V gene, CDR1 is MNHEY and CDR2 is SMNVEV (reference sequence). The CDR3 contains 14 residues. The CDR3 region has the DNA TGTGCCAGCAGTCTCCGGGACAGGGGTTCACCCCTCCACTTT. Amino acid sequence: CASSLRDRGSPLHF.

There are many counts of this clonotype. The chain joins TRBV3-1 to TRBJ1-6; D gene ambiguous. CDR3 length: 16 residues. Trimming removed 1 base at V and 5 bases at J, with 12 bases between. Germline V gene data show CDR1 as LGHDT and CDR2 as YNNKEL (reference sequence). DNA for the CDR3: TGTGCCAGCAGCCAAGGTGGCGGGCCCAATAATTCACCCCTCCACTTT. Amino acid sequence: CASSQGGGPNNSPLHF.

Ten or more counts support this clonotype. V is TRBV30 and J is TRBJ1-2; D might be TRBD1 (5 bases). The CDR3 contains 13 residues. CDR1 is GTSNPN, CDR2 SVGIG, per germline (reference sequence). With 1 base removed from V and 1 base from J, the gap between germline ends came to 7 bases. CDR3 residues: CAWSADINYGYTF. The CDR3 DNA is TGTGCCTGGAGTGCGGACATTAACTATGGCTACACCTTC. Full variable domain (missing parts from reference TRBV30 and TRBJ1-2): SQTIHQWPATLVQPVGSPLSLECTVEGTSNPNLYWYRQAAGRGLQLLFYSVGIGQISSEVPQNLSASRPQDRQFILSSKKLLLSDSGFYLCAWSADINYGYTFGSGTRLTVV.